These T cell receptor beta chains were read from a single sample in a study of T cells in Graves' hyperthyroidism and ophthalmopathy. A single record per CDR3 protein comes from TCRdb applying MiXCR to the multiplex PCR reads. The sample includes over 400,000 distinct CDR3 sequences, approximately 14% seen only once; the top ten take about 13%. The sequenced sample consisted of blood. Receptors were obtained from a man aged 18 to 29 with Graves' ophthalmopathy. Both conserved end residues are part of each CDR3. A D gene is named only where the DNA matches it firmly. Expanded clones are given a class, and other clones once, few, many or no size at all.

cdr3_aa: CASSLEAIGARRPYEQYF
cdr3_nt: TGTGCCAGCAGCTTAGAGGCGATAGGGGCACGCCGTCCCTACGAGCAGTACTTC
clone_size: .
v_call: TRBV7-4
cdr3_length: 18
d_call: .
j_call: TRBJ2-7

cdr3_aa: CASSLGTSPMSEQFF
cdr3_nt: TGCGCCAGCAGCTTGGGGACTAGTCCCATGAGCGAGCAGTTCTTC
clone_size: many
v_call: TRBV5-1
cdr3_length: 15
d_call: TRBD2
j_call: TRBJ2-1

cdr3_aa: CASRGGGLLSGNTIYF
cdr3_nt: TGCGCCAGCAGAGGAGGAGGTTTACTCTCTGGAAACACCATATATTTT
clone_size: many
v_call: TRBV5-1
cdr3_length: 16
d_call: .
j_call: TRBJ1-3

cdr3_aa: CASSERDSSPNEQYF
cdr3_nt: TGTGCCAGCAGCGAAAGGGACTCCTCCCCTAACGAGCAGTACTTC
clone_size: .
v_call: TRBV9
cdr3_length: 15
d_call: .
j_call: TRBJ2-7

cdr3_aa: CSARALAGNSASTDTQYF
cdr3_nt: TGCAGTGCTAGAGCTCTAGCGGGGAACTCCGCTAGCACAGATACGCAGTATTTT
clone_size: many
v_call: TRBV20-1
cdr3_length: 18
d_call: TRBD2
j_call: TRBJ2-3

cdr3_aa: CASTLRNGEAFF
cdr3_nt: TGTGCCAGTACCCTACGGAATGGGGAAGCTTTCTTT
clone_size: .
v_call: TRBV19
cdr3_length: 12
d_call: .
j_call: TRBJ1-1

cdr3_aa: CASSPQDTEAFF
cdr3_nt: TGTGCCAGCAGCCCTCAGGACACTGAAGCTTTCTTT
clone_size: few
v_call: TRBV7-9
cdr3_length: 12
d_call: .
j_call: TRBJ1-1

cdr3_aa: CATSRDRGDETQYF
cdr3_nt: TGTGCCACCAGCAGAGATAGGGGGGACGAGACCCAGTACTTC
clone_size: many
v_call: TRBV15
cdr3_length: 14
d_call: .
j_call: TRBJ2-5

cdr3_aa: CATSDHTQYNEQFF
cdr3_nt: TGTGCCACCAGTGACCACACACAATACAATGAGCAGTTCTTC
clone_size: many
v_call: TRBV24-1
cdr3_length: 14
d_call: .
j_call: TRBJ2-1

cdr3_aa: CASSLLAVNYGYTF
cdr3_nt: TGTGCCAGCAGCTTATTGGCAGTTAACTATGGCTACACCTTC
clone_size: few
v_call: TRBV7-9
cdr3_length: 14
d_call: .
j_call: TRBJ1-2

cdr3_aa: CASSLRPGPSNEQFF
cdr3_nt: TGCGCCAGCAGCTTGAGGCCAGGGCCTAGCAATGAGCAGTTCTTC
clone_size: many
v_call: TRBV5-1
cdr3_length: 15
d_call: .
j_call: TRBJ2-1

cdr3_aa: CASSLSREKETQYF
cdr3_nt: TGTGCCAGCAGTCTGAGCAGAGAAAAAGAGACCCAGTACTTC
clone_size: many
v_call: TRBV7-9
cdr3_length: 14
d_call: .
j_call: TRBJ2-5

cdr3_aa: CASSYEGDPDTQYF
cdr3_nt: TGTGCCAGCAGTTACGAGGGAGATCCAGATACGCAGTATTTT
clone_size: .
v_call: TRBV12-3/TRBV12-4
cdr3_length: 14
d_call: .
j_call: TRBJ2-3

cdr3_aa: CASSPVAELTDTQYF
cdr3_nt: TGTGCCAGCAGCCCGGTCGCGGAACTTACAGATACGCAGTATTTT
clone_size: many
v_call: TRBV6-2/TRBV6-3
cdr3_length: 15
d_call: .
j_call: TRBJ2-3

cdr3_aa: CASSFGTGLNYGYTF
cdr3_nt: TGCGCCAGCAGCTTCGGGACAGGGTTGAACTATGGCTACACCTTC
clone_size: .
v_call: TRBV5-1
cdr3_length: 15
d_call: TRBD1
j_call: TRBJ1-2

cdr3_aa: CASSPSLSGFTDTQYF
cdr3_nt: TGTGCCAGCAGCCCGAGTCTGTCAGGGTTCACAGATACGCAGTATTTT
clone_size: many
v_call: TRBV9
cdr3_length: 16
d_call: .
j_call: TRBJ2-3

cdr3_aa: CASSLDSNRGLAGPYEQYF
cdr3_nt: TGTGCCAGCAGCTTAGATTCGAACAGGGGACTAGCGGGACCCTACGAGCAGTACTTC
clone_size: many
v_call: TRBV11-2
cdr3_length: 19
d_call: TRBD2
j_call: TRBJ2-7

cdr3_aa: CASSQEGPPGANVLTF
cdr3_nt: TGCGCCAGCAGCCAAGAGGGGCCGCCTGGGGCCAACGTCCTGACTTTC
clone_size: few
v_call: TRBV4-1
cdr3_length: 16
d_call: .
j_call: TRBJ2-6

cdr3_aa: CASSFRTSGGLSYEQYF
cdr3_nt: TGTGCCAGCAGCTTCCGGACTAGCGGGGGGCTCTCCTACGAGCAGTACTTC
clone_size: many
v_call: TRBV7-2
cdr3_length: 17
d_call: TRBD2
j_call: TRBJ2-7

cdr3_aa: CAWMGSEDGYTF
cdr3_nt: TGTGCCTGGATGGGTTCGGAGGATGGCTACACCTTC
clone_size: many
v_call: TRBV30
cdr3_length: 12
d_call: .
j_call: TRBJ1-2

cdr3_aa: CASRLTKNTEAFF
cdr3_nt: TGTGCCAGCAGATTAACAAAGAACACTGAAGCTTTCTTT
clone_size: many
v_call: TRBV6-1
cdr3_length: 13
d_call: .
j_call: TRBJ1-1

cdr3_aa: CASSPVTETQYF
cdr3_nt: TGTGCCAGCAGCCCCGTAACTGAGACCCAGTACTTC
clone_size: many
v_call: TRBV7-9
cdr3_length: 12
d_call: .
j_call: TRBJ2-5

cdr3_aa: CASSSRGDTDTQYF
cdr3_nt: TGTGCCAGCAGCTCCAGAGGCGACACAGATACGCAGTATTTT
clone_size: many
v_call: TRBV13
cdr3_length: 14
d_call: .
j_call: TRBJ2-3

cdr3_aa: CASTINGNTEAFF
cdr3_nt: TGTGCCAGCACAATTAACGGAAACACTGAAGCTTTCTTT
clone_size: many
v_call: TRBV6-1
cdr3_length: 13
d_call: .
j_call: TRBJ1-1

cdr3_aa: CASSYVLEGGTLHRADNEQFF
cdr3_nt: TGTGCCAGCAGTTACGTACTCGAGGGGGGCACCCTCCACCGCGCCGACAATGAGCAGTTCTTC
clone_size: .
v_call: TRBV6-4
cdr3_length: 21
d_call: .
j_call: TRBJ2-1